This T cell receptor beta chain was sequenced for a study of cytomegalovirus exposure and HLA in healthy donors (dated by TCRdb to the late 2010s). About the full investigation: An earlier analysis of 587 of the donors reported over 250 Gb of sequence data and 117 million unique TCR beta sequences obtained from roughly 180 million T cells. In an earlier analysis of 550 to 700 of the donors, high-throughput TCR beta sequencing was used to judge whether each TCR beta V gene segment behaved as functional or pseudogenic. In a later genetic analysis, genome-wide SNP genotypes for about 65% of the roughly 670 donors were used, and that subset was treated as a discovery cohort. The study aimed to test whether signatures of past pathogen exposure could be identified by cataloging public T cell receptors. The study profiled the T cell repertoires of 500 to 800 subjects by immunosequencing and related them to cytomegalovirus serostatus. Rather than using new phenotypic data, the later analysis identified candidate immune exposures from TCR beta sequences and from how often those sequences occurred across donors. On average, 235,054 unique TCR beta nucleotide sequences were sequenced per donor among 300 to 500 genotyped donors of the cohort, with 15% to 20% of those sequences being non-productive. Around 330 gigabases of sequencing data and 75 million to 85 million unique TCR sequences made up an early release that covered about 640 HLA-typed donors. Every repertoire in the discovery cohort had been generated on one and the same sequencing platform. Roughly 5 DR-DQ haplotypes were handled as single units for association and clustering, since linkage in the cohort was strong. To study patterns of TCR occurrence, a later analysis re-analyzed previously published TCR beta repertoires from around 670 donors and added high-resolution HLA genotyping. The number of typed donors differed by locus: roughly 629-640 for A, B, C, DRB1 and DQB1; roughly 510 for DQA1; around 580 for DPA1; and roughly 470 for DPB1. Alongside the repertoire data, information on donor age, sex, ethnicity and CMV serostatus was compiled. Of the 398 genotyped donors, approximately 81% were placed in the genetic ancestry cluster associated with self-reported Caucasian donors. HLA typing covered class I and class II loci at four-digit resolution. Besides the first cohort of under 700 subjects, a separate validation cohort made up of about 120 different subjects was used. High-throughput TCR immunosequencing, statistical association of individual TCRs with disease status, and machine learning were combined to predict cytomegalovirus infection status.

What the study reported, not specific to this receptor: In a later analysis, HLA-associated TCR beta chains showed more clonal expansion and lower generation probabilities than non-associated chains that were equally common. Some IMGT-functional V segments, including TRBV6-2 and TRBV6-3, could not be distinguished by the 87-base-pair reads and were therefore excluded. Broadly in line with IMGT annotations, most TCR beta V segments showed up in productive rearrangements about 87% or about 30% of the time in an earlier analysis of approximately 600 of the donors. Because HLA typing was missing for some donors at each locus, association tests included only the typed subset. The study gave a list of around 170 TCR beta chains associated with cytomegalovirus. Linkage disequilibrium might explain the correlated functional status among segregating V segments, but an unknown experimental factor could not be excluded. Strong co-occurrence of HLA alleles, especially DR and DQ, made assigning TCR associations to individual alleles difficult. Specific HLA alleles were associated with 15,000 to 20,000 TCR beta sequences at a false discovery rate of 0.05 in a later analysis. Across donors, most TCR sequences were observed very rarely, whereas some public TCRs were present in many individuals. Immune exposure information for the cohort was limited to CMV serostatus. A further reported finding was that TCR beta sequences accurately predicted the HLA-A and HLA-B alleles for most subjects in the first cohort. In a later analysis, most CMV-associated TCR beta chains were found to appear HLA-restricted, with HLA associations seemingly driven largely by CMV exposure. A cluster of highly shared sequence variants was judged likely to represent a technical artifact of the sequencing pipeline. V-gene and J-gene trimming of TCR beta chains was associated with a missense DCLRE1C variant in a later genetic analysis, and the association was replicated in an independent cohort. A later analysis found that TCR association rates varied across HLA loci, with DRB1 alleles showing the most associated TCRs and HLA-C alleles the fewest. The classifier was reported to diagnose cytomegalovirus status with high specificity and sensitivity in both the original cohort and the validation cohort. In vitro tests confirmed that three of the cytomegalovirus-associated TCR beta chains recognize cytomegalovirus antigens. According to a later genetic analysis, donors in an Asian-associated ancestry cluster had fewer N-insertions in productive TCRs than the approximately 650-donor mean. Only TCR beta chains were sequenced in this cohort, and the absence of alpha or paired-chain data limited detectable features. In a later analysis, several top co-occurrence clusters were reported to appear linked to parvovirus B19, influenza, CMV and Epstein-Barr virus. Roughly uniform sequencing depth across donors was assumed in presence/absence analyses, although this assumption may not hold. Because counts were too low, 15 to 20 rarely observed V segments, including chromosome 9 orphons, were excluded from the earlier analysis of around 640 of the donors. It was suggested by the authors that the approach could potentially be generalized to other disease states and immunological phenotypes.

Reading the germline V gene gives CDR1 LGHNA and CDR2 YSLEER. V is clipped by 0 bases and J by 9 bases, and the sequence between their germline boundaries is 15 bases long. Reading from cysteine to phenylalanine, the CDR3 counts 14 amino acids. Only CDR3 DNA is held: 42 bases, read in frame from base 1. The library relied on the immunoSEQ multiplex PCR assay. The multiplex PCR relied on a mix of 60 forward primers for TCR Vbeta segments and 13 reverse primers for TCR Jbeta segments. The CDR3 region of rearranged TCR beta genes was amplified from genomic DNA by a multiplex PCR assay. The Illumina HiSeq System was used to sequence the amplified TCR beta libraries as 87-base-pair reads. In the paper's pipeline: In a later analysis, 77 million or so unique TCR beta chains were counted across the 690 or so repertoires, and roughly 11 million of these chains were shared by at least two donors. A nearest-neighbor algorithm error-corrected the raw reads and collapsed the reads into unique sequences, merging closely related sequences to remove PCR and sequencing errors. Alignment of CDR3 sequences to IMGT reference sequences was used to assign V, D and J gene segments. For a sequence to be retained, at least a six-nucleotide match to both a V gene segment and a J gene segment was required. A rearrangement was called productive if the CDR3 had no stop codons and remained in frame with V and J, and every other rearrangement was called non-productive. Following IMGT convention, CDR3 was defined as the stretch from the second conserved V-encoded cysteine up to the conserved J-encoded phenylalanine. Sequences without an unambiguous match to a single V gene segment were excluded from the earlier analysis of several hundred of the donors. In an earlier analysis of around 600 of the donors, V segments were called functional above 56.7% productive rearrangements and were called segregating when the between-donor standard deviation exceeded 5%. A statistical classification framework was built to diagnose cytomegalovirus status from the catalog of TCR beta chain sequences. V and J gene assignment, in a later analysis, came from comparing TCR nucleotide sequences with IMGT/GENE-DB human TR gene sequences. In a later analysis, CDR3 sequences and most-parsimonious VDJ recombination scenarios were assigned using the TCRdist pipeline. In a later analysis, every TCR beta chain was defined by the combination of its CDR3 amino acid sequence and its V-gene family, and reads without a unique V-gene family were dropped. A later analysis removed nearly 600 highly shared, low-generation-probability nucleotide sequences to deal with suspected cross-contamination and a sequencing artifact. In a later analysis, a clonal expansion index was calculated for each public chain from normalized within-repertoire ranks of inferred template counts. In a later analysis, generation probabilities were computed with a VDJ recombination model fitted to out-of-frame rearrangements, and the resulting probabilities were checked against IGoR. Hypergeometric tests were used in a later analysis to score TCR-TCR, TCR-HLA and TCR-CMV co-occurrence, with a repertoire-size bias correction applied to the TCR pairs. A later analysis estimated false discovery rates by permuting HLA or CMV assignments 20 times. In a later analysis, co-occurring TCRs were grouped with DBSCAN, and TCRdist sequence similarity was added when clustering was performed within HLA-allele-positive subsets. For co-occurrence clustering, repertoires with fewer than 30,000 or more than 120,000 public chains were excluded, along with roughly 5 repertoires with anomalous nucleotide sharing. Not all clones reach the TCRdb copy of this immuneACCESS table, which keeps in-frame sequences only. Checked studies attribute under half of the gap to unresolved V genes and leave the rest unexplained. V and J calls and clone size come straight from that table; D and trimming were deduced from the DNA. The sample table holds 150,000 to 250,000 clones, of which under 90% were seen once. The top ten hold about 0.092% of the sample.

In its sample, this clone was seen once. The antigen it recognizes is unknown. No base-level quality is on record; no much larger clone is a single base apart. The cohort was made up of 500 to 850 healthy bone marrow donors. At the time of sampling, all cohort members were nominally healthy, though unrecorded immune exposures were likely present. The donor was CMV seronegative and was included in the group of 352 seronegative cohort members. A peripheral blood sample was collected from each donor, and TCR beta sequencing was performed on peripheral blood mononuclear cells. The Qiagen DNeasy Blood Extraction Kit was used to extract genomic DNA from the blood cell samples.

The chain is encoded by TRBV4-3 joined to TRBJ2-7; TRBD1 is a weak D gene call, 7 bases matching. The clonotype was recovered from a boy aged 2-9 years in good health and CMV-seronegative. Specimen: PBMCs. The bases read TGCGCCAGCAGCCAAGATTGGAGGGGGCAAGTGCAGTACTTC. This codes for CASSQDWRGQVQYF.